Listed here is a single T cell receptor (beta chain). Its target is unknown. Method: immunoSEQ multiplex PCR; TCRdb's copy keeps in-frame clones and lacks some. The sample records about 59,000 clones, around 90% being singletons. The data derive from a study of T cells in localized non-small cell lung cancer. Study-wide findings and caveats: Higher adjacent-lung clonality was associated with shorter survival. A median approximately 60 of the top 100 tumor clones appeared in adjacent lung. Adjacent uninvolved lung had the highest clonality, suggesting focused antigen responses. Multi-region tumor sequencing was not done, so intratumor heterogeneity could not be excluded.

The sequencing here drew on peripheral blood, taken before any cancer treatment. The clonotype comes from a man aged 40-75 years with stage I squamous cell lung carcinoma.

The CDR3 nucleotides are TGCGCCAGCAGTCAATCGGGGACGTACAGGGCGGATGAGCAGTTCTTC. It translates to CASSQSGTYRADEQFF. This chain connects TRBV23-1 to TRBJ2-1; D perhaps matches TRBD1 (6 bases). TRBV23-1 is recorded as an ORF, its role being uncertain. V was trimmed by 0 bases and J by 8 bases, leaving 17 bases between them. This CDR3 is 16 amino acids long.